This T cell receptor (beta chain) was sequenced in a study of blood T cell repertoires in COVID-19. Across the whole study: Nucleic acid was either cDNA or gDNA, and it came from T cells, B-cell-depleted T cells, or PBMCs.

Symptom resolution, clearance, or two negative PCRs marked donors in Cohort 3 as recovered. This clone has only one observation. The germline gives CDR1 MNHNS, CDR2 SASEGT. The CDR3 covers 15 residues. Trimming removed 5 bases from V and 5 bases from J, with 19 bases in between. Under the authors' procedure: Amplified reference gene primers provided the basis for estimating nucleated cell counts. The repertoire was sequenced with immunoSEQ multiplex PCR; TCRdb's copy has only in-frame clones and lacks some. V, J and clone size were drawn from that table, and D and trimming were deduced from the DNA. Of 250,000 to 350,000 clones detected, 80% to 90% appear once; the ten largest clones hold about 4.3%.

This sequence was found in a woman aged 30 to 39 who had recovered from COVID-19. The chain combines TRBV6-1 with TRBJ2-7, with D tentatively TRBD2 (5 bases). The sequenced sample consisted of PBMCs or T cells enriched from blood (not recorded which). As DNA, the CDR3 is TGTGCCAGCAGTTTCGGACCGCCCGGGGTCCACGAGCAGTACTTC. Encoded protein: CASSFGPPGVHEQYF.